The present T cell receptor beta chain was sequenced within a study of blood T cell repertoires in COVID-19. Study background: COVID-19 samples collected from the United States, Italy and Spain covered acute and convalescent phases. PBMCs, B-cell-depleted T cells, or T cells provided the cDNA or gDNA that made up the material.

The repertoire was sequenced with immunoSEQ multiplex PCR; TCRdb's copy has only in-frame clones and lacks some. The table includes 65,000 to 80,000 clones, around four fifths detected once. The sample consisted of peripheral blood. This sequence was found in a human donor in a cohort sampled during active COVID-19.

The DNA of the CDR3 is TGTGCCAGCAGTTCCGGGGTGGTGGGGGAGACCCAGTACTTC. Translated, it gives CASSSGVVGETQYF. The chain couples TRBV7-2 to TRBJ2-5; TRBD2 is a possible D gene (5 bases). This CDR3 region has 14 residues. Trimming removed 6 bases at V and 5 bases at J, with 16 bases between. Per the germline V gene, CDR1 is SGHTA and CDR2 is FQGNSA.